This T cell receptor (beta chain) was captured by sequencing in a study of T cells in women clearing cervical HPV infection. At the level of the study: Controls were women whose single incident HPV16 infection cleared within 12 months without precancer or cancer. Whole-study findings and limits: Repertoire richness, not evenness, was significantly elevated in CIN3+ cases versus controls.

V trimming: 4 bases; J trimming: 3 bases; junction bases outside the gene matches: 16. The germline V gene encodes CDR1 DFQATT and CDR2 SNEGSKA (reference sequence). The CDR3 has 18 amino acids. Points on this clone: Antigen: not known. The read stops 3 residues short of the end of the CDR3; the missing end is completed from the germline J gene.

Clones were sequenced by immunoSEQ multiplex PCR, and TCRdb holds only the in-frame ones, with some missing. The sample spans some 31,000 clones; the ten largest clones claim approximately 6.8%. V is TRBV20-1 and J is TRBJ2-4; 9 bases are shared with TRBD2. This receptor was taken from a woman between 18 and 75 years old with a cervical HPV16 infection that either progressed to CIN3+ or cleared (not recorded which). The material sequenced was blood buffy coat. The part of the CDR3 DNA that was read is TGCAGTGCTAACCTCGCCGGTGGGGCTAGCGGGGACAAAAACATT. Encoded protein: CSANLAGGASGDKNI. The whole CDR3 reads CSANLAGGASGDKNIQYF.